What follows is one T cell receptor (beta chain) and its context. Time point specified: longitudinal time-point 1 (baseline). The data stem from a study of neurological immune-mediated disorders. V lost 4 bases and J lost 2; bases outside the gene matches: 5. The germline V gene encodes CDR1 LNHNV and CDR2 YYDKDF (reference sequence). The CDR3 extends over 14 amino acids. TCRdb ran MiXCR on the 5' RACE reads and lists one entry per CDR3 protein. This table holds tens of thousands of distinct CDR3 sequences, about 13% found once. The sequence was collected from a female donor with HTLV-1-associated myelopathy (HAM/TSP). The chain has TRBV15 and TRBJ2-7; 7 nucleotides match TRBD1. The sequenced sample was PBMCs. DNA for the CDR3: TGTGCCACCAGCAACAACAGGGGACCCTACGAGCAGTACTTC. Translated: CATSNNRGPYEQYF.